This T cell receptor (beta chain) derives from a study of T cells in Graves' hyperthyroidism and ophthalmopathy. Criteria for exclusion of patients were uncontrolled infection, other autoimmune disease, pregnancy or lactation. The diagnostic basis comprised clinical symptoms, serum thyroxine and TRAb, thyroid ultrasound and orbital computed tomography. TCR beta CDR3 region amplification was performed from RNA transcripts. Researchers ran a first-round RT-PCR on the TCR CDR3 using the HTBI primer set. TCRdb fed the multiplex PCR reads into MiXCR, producing one record per CDR3 protein. The repertoire holds hundreds of thousands of distinct CDR3 sequences, with around 39% as singletons. This clonotype showed up many times. Germline CDR1 and CDR2: SGHTA and FQGTGA. After removal of 6 bases from V and 7 bases from J, the junction contained 4 bases not matched to a gene. The CDR3 totals 14 residues.

The sample comprised blood. The V gene is TRBV7-3, the J gene TRBJ1-6; 9 nucleotides align to TRBD1. This TCR derives from a man aged 18 to 30 with Graves' hyperthyroidism. The CDR3 region is CASSHGTGNSPLHF. The CDR3 nucleotides are TGTGCCAGCAGTCATGGGACAGGGAATTCACCCCTCCACTTT.